The clone carrying this TCR beta chain was seen just once. As yet, its antigen is unknown. This entry comes from a study of PD-1 blockade in classical Hodgkin lymphoma. From germline, CDR1 is LNHDA and CDR2 SQIVND (reference sequence). The J segment lost 7 bases and the V segment lost 6 bases, leaving 7 bases of the junction unmatched. CDR3 length: 14 amino acids. Sequenced by immunoSEQ multiplex PCR; TCRdb stores in-frame clones only, minus some. The sample shows some 4,500 clones, approximately 67% of them seen only once. Time point denoted: cycle 4 day 1 (C4D1), after six to seven weeks of nivolumab. The patients all showed relapse after autologous stem cell transplantation, while their brentuximab vedotin exposure varied. General study points: Lower baseline TCR diversity marked trial partial responders and progressors.

The clonotype was recovered from a human donor with classical Hodgkin lymphoma. V is TRBV19 and J is TRBJ2-3; 10 bases are a match to TRBD2. The sample was peripheral blood mononuclear cells (PBMCs), taken before the fourth cycle of nivolumab. This CDR3 reads CASRVGTSVHTQYF. Here the CDR3 DNA reads TGTGCCAGTAGGGTCGGGACTAGCGTACATACGCAGTATTTT.